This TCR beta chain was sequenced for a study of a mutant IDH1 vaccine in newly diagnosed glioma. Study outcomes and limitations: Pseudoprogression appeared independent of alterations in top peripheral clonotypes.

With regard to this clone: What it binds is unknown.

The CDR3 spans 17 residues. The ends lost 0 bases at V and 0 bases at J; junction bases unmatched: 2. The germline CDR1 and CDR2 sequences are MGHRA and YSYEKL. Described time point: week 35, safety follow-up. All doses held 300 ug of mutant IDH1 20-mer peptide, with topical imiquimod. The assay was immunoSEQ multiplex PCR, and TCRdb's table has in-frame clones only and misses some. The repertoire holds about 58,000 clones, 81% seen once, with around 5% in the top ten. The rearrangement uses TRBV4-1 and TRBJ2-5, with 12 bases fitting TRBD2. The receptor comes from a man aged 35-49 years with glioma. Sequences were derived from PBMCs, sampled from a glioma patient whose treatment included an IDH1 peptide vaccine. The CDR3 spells CASSQDRTSGDQETQYF. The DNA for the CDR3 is TGCGCCAGCAGCCAAGATAGGACTAGCGGGGACCAAGAGACCCAGTACTTC.